The 24 T cell receptor beta chains below all came from one sample that was sequenced in a study of Graves' ophthalmopathy and Graves' hyperthyroidism. RNA served as the template for amplifying TCR beta CDR3 regions. RT-PCR in the first round used HTBI primers; a second-round multiplex PCR followed. TCRdb passed the multiplex PCR reads through MiXCR, listing each CDR3 protein once. The top ten clones hold around 4.5% of a sample with 57,000 or so distinct CDR3 sequences, roughly 47% of them seen once. Sequenced material: peripheral blood. The receptor source for this set is an adult woman with Graves' ophthalmopathy.

Many counts were recorded for this clonotype. This chain connects TRBV19 to TRBJ2-3; TRBD2 matches at 8 bases. Germline loops: CDR1 LNHDA, CDR2 SQIVND (reference sequence). V shed 5 bases, J shed 1 base, and the junction held 11 bases outside the gene matches. The CDR3 contains 17 residues. The CDR3 region is CASSRGLVTSGTDTQYF. CDR3 bases: TGTGCCAGTAGTCGGGGACTAGTAACTTCTGGCACAGATACGCAGTATTTT.

In regard to this clonotype: The junction shows a germline mismatch at one end, possibly a read error. V gene TRBV7-9 combines with J gene TRBJ1-1; D possibly corresponds to TRBD1 (5 bases). CDR1 SEHNR and CDR2 FQNEAQ come from the germline V gene (reference sequence). The CDR3 is made up of 14 amino acids. The CDR3 nucleotides read TGTTCCAGCAGCTCGGGACTGAGAGGGACTGAAGCTTTCTTT. This codes for CSSSSGLRGTEAFF.

The chain is built from TRBV5-6 and TRBJ2-2, with D unclear. Germline V lookup: CDR1 SGHDT, CDR2 YYEEEE. V shed 4 bases and J shed 10 bases, with 8 bases lying between them. This CDR3 contains 11 residues. CDR3 sequence (DNA): TGTGCCAGCAGCCTCGGCGCGGAGCTGTTTTTT. It encodes CASSLGAELFF.

This clonotype was counted at least ten times. A clone one base away is much larger, so this may be a read error. The chain carries TRBV2 and TRBJ2-3, with D possibly matching TRBD1 (7 bases). The CDR3 length is 14 residues. Per the germline V gene, CDR1 is SNHLY and CDR2 is FYNNEI. V was pared by 7 bases and J by 2 bases, with 13 bases between. CDR3 DNA sequence: TGTGCCAGCATGGTGGAGGGGGCCACAGATACGCAGTATTTT. This codes for CASMVEGATDTQYF.

In its sample, this clonotype was seen many times. CDR3 in DNA: TGTGCCAGCAGTGGAGCGAACACCGGGGAGCTGTTTTTT. Encoded protein: CASSGANTGELFF. The rearrangement links TRBV6-4 to TRBJ2-2, with unresolved D. Trimming removed 4 bases from V and 0 bases from J, with 3 bases in between. CDR1 is MRHNA and CDR2 is SNTAGT in the germline V gene. The CDR3 length is 13 residues.

This clonotype was detected many times. CDR3 bases: TGTGCCAGCAGTTACCTGACAGGGGAGGGCTCTGGGGCCAACGTCCTGACTTTC. Protein sequence: CASSYLTGEGSGANVLTF. The J gene is TRBJ2-6, the V gene TRBV6-2 or TRBV6-3; a possible D gene is TRBD1 (8 bases). Germline lookup yields CDR1 MNHEY and CDR2 SVGEGT. The V and J ends lost 2 bases and 0 bases respectively, with 14 bases between them. This CDR3 region has 18 residues.

This clonotype appeared a few times. A read error is possible here, since a much larger clone lies one base away. V gene TRBV2 combines with J gene TRBJ2-4; D ambiguous. CDR1 and CDR2 (germline): SNHLY, FYNNEI. This CDR3 spans 14 amino acids. The CDR3 protein is CVSSEAQVKNIQYF. In nucleotides, the CDR3 is TGTGTCAGCAGTGAAGCACAAGTCAAAAACATTCAGTACTTC.

This clonotype was observed many times. This chain connects TRBV2 to TRBJ1-1; tentative D call: TRBD1 (5 bases). Germline V gene sequence: CDR1 SNHLY, CDR2 FYNNEI. The CDR3 has 14 residues. Trimming stripped 2 bases from V and 0 bases from J, with 7 bases between. The CDR3 coding sequence is TGTGCCAGCAGTGAATGGGGCATGAACACTGAAGCTTTCTTT. Translation gives CASSEWGMNTEAFF.

V usage is TRBV29-1 and J usage is TRBJ2-5, with D possibly called TRBD1 or TRBD2 (6 bases each). The CDR3 spans 16 residues. The V end was cut by 2 bases, the J end by 0 bases, with 16 bases between. Germline V gives CDR1 SQVTM, CDR2 ANQGSEA. This chain's CDR3 is CSVETGAGWNQETQYF. Here the CDR3 DNA reads TGCAGCGTTGAAACGGGGGCAGGGTGGAACCAAGAGACCCAGTACTTC.

This clonotype was counted many times. The J gene is TRBJ1-3, the V gene TRBV6-1; possibly TRBD1 for D (5 bases). This CDR3 is 14 amino acids long. Germline assignment: CDR1 MNHNS and CDR2 SASEGT. The V and J ends lost 9 bases and 2 bases respectively, with 14 bases between them. The CDR3 DNA is TGTGCCAGTTCCCCTGGGGGGGCTGGAAACACCATATATTTT. This sequence encodes CASSPGGAGNTIYF.

The chain carries TRBV24-1 and TRBJ2-5; 13 nucleotides line up with TRBD2. This CDR3 comprises 15 residues. J was trimmed by 5 bases and V by 5 bases; bases with no gene match: 4. In germline, CDR1 is KGHDR, CDR2 SFDVKD. The CDR3 protein is CATSGTSGRGETQYF. CDR3 coding DNA: TGTGCCACCAGTGGGACTAGCGGGAGAGGTGAGACCCAGTACTTC.

The V gene is TRBV7-9, the J gene TRBJ2-1, with 13 bases matching TRBD2. With 5 bases clipped from V and 12 bases from J, the junction kept 13 bases outside the gene matches. The CDR3 contains 16 residues. CDR1 is SEHNR and CDR2 is FQNEAQ in the germline V gene (reference sequence). CDR3 sequence: CASSQRLAGGSDTQFF. In DNA, the CDR3 is TGTGCCAGCAGCCAAAGACTAGCGGGAGGCTCAGATACGCAGTTCTTC.

For this clonotype: A much larger clone is a single base away; this may be a read error. This sequence joins TRBV4-1 and TRBJ2-2; TRBD2 agrees at 8 bases. This CDR3 spans 15 amino acids. From germline, CDR1 is MGHRA and CDR2 YSYEKL. The CDR3 DNA is TGCACCAGCAGCCACAAGCGGGAGTTCACCGGGGAGCTGTTTTTT. It yields the protein CTSSHKREFTGELFF.

The sample holds many counts of this clonotype. This chain links TRBV7-9 with TRBJ1-1, with D possibly matching TRBD1 (5 bases). The CDR3 loop spans 16 amino acids. CDR1 and CDR2 from the germline V gene are SEHNR and FQNEAQ (reference sequence). The V and J ends lost 3 bases and 0 bases respectively, with 14 bases between them. Here the CDR3 DNA reads TGTGCCAGCAGCTTTCTAACGGGACGGATGAACACTGAAGCTTTCTTT. As protein: CASSFLTGRMNTEAFF.

This clonotype was detected ten times or more. The chain carries TRBV7-2 and TRBJ2-1, with D perhaps TRBD2 (7 bases). This CDR3 spans 15 amino acids. The V gene lost 5 bases and the J gene lost 8 bases, with 19 bases spanning the gap. The germline CDR1 and CDR2 sequences are SGHTA and FQGNSA. CDR3 nucleotide sequence: TGTGCCAGCAGCGCCTGGAGGGGGGGATGGGATGAGCAGTTCTTC. Its protein product is CASSAWRGGWDEQFF.

This clonotype was observed a handful of times. The chain recombines TRBV25-1 with TRBJ1-1; 7 nucleotides line up with TRBD1. The CDR3 totals 14 residues. The V and J ends lost 5 bases and 2 bases, in that order; junction bases with no gene match: 5. Germline V gene data show CDR1 as MGHDK and CDR2 as SYGVNS. The CDR3 sequence: CASSITGDNTEAFF. CDR3 sequence (DNA): TGTGCCAGCAGTATAACAGGGGACAACACTGAAGCTTTCTTT.

For this clonotype: Since a much larger clone is just one base distant, this may be a read error. The chain links TRBV12-3 or TRBV12-4 to TRBJ1-1, with D uncertain. Deletions cut 4 bases from V and 5 bases from J, with 8 bases between. There are 12 residues in the CDR3. This CDR3 reads CASSSRLTEAFF. The CDR3 coding sequence is TGTGCCAGCAGTTCCAGGTTAACTGAAGCTTTCTTT.

Details on this clonotype: This CDR3 fails to terminate in the conserved phenylalanine or tryptophan, so it likely reflects a read error. The DNA is left out, because the CDR3 cannot be placed on it with certainty; the CDR3 is given as TCRdb lists it. This rearrangement joins TRBV6-5 to TRBJ2-1; the D call in the table, TRBD2, was not verified against the DNA. Germline V gene data show CDR1 as MNHEY and CDR2 as SVGAGI. The CDR3 adds up to 9 amino acids, both ends counted. This chain's CDR3 is CASSPQVAG.

The chain has TRBV7-3 and TRBJ1-5; no reliable D call. Germline V gene lookup returns CDR1 SGHTA and CDR2 FQGTGA. Trimming took off 2 bases at V and 3 bases at J, with 11 bases between the two ends. The length of the CDR3 is 15 residues. The chain's CDR3 is CASSLVTGNNQPQHF. CDR3 coding DNA: TGTGCCAGCAGCTTAGTCACGGGTAACAATCAGCCCCAGCATTTT. The whole variable domain, filled in from reference TRBV7-3 and TRBJ1-5, reads GAGVSQTPSNKVTEKGKYVELRCDPISGHTALYWYRQSLGQGPEFLIYFQGTGAADDSGLPNDRFFAVRPEGSVSTLKIQRTERGDSAVYLCASSLVTGNNQPQHFGDGTRLSIL.

The chain carries TRBV20-1 and TRBJ1-1, with TRBD1 matching over 7 bases. The CDR3 has 13 amino acids. Losses at the gene ends were 8 bases for V and 0 bases for J; bases not matched to a gene: 6. Germline V gives CDR1 DFQATT, CDR2 SNEGSKA (reference sequence). The CDR3 loop is CSLKGQLNTEAFF. CDR3 sequence (DNA): TGCAGTCTTAAGGGACAGTTGAACACTGAAGCTTTCTTT.

In its sample, this clonotype was seen many times. This rearrangement joins TRBV28 to TRBJ1-5; 9 nucleotides align to TRBD1. Germline assignment: CDR1 MDHEN and CDR2 SYDVKM. The CDR3 has 13 amino acids. V was clipped by 6 bases and J by 5 bases; unmatched bases: 2. The DNA for the CDR3 is TGTGCCAGCAGCTACAGGGGGCATCAGCCCCAGCATTTT. This translates into CASSYRGHQPQHF.

In its sample, this clonotype was seen many times. The chain recombines TRBV6-5 with TRBJ2-1; D is possibly TRBD2 (6 bases). With 8 bases removed from V and 12 bases from J, the gap between germline ends came to 14 bases. In germline, CDR1 is MNHEY, CDR2 SVGAGI. The CDR3 runs 11 residues. This CDR3 reads CASWDFSRQFF. CDR3 bases: TGTGCCAGCTGGGACTTCTCAAGGCAGTTCTTC.

V usage is TRBV6-4 and J usage is TRBJ2-3; TRBD2 might be the D (6 bases). The CDR3 runs to 14 residues. The V gene lost 10 bases and the J gene lost 3 bases, with 17 bases spanning the gap. Germline-derived CDR1 and CDR2 are MRHNA and SNTAGT. DNA for the CDR3: TGTGCCATCCCGGACTCGAGCGGGACAGATACGCAGTATTTT. It codes for CAIPDSSGTDTQYF.

This clonotype has ten or more counts. The rearrangement joins TRBV20-1 to TRBJ2-2; D uncertain. Germline CDR1 and CDR2: DFQATT and SNEGSKA (reference sequence). This CDR3 region has 14 residues. V was pared by 0 bases and J by 8 bases, with 13 bases between. The CDR3 loop is CSARDGGPAGELFF. DNA for the CDR3: TGCAGTGCTAGAGATGGTGGCCCTGCTGGGGAGCTGTTTTTT.